The 15 T cell receptor beta chains given below trace back to one sample, sequenced in a study of blood T cells in healthy people across ages. The authors ran a second PCR of about 6 to 11 cycles using a sample-barcoded 5' primer and a J-beta primer mix. TCRdb recomputed calls from the 5' RACE reads with MiXCR, one row per CDR3 protein. The table has some 1.4 million distinct CDR3 sequences, approximately 38% seen once. The sample was blood. These receptors all come from a woman younger than 30 in good health.

This chain joins TRBV20-1 and TRBJ2-5; TRBD2 agrees at 9 bases. Germline CDR1 DFQATT, CDR2 SNEGSKA (reference sequence). The trim removed 6 bases at V and 11 bases at J, leaving 16 bases unmatched. This CDR3 comprises 14 residues. CDR3 nucleotides: TGCAGTGCGCCCCCGGGACTAGCAGTGGGTGAGCAGTACTTC. Protein product: CSAPPGLAVGEQYF.

This rearrangement joins TRBV10-1 to TRBJ2-7; weak D call: TRBD1 (7 bases). Germline assignment: CDR1 WNHNN and CDR2 SYGVQD (reference sequence). V was clipped by 6 bases and J by 4 bases, with 16 bases between them. The CDR3 is 14 amino acids. CDR3 sequence reads: CASSTGVGGYEQYF. The CDR3 DNA sequence: TGCGCCAGCAGCACAGGGGTCGGAGGGTACGAGCAGTACTTC.

This clonotype was observed a few times. CDR3 sequence: CASSYSWGQGHNEQFF. Here the CDR3 DNA reads TGTGCCAGCAGTTACTCATGGGGCCAGGGCCACAATGAGCAGTTCTTC. The J gene is TRBJ2-1, the V gene TRBV6-5; a possible D gene is TRBD1 (5 bases). V lost 0 bases and J 5 bases, leaving 14 bases between the germline ends. Looked up from germline, CDR1 is MNHEY and CDR2 is SVGAGI. This CDR3 is built from 16 residues.

The chain recombines TRBV27 with TRBJ2-1; a weak D match, TRBD2 (5 bases). This CDR3 is 15 amino acids long. Trimming pared 3 bases from V and 8 bases from J, leaving 17 bases between. The germline gives CDR1 MNHEY, CDR2 SMNVEV (reference sequence). The CDR3 DNA reads as TGTGCCAGCAGTTTTTCACTAGTCGGAGGAGATGAGCAGTTCTTC. This translates into CASSFSLVGGDEQFF.

This clonotype was counted between two and nine times. The rearrangement uses TRBV5-4 and TRBJ2-1; TRBD2 matches 8 bases. Looked up from germline, CDR1 is SGHNT and CDR2 is YYREEE (reference sequence). This CDR3 region has 15 residues. Germline trimming cut 3 bases from V and 2 bases from J; bases unmatched to any gene: 4. DNA of the CDR3: TGTGCCAGCAGCTATGGACTAGCAACCTACAATGAGCAGTTCTTC. Its translation is CASSYGLATYNEQFF.

The rearrangement uses TRBV20-1 and TRBJ2-5; a possible D gene is TRBD1 (5 bases). V lost 0 bases to trimming and J lost 5 bases, with 10 bases between them. This CDR3 contains 13 residues. The germline V gene has CDR1 DFQATT and CDR2 SNEGSKA (reference sequence). The CDR3 DNA reads as TGCAGTGCTAGAGATCCCCAGGGTGAGACCCAGTACTTC. It yields the protein CSARDPQGETQYF.

The chain joins TRBV6-1 to TRBJ1-5, with a tentative D call TRBD1 (5 bases). The CDR3 is 12 residues long. From germline, CDR1 is MNHNS and CDR2 SASEGT. The CDR3 DNA reads TGTAGCAGTAGGGGTGGCAATCAGCCCCAGCATTTT. Amino acids: CSSRGGNQPQHF.

The V call is TRBV5-1, the J call TRBJ1-1; tentative D call: TRBD1 (6 bases). The CDR3 extends over 15 amino acids. The V and J ends lost 4 bases and 5 bases respectively, with 18 bases between them. Germline values: CDR1 SGHRS, CDR2 YFSETQ. CDR3 bases: TGCGCCAGCAGCACGGGACCCACAGGGACGACTGAAGCTTTCTTT. Its protein product is CASSTGPTGTTEAFF. The full variable domain, rest sourced from reference TRBV5-1 and TRBJ1-1, is KAGVTQTPRYLIKTRGQQVTLSCSPISGHRSVSWYQQTPGQGLQFLFEYFSETQRNKGNFPGRFSGRQFSNSRSEMNVSTLELGDSALYLCASSTGPTGTTEAFFGQGTRLTVV.

This clonotype appeared a few times. The chain uses TRBV12-3 or TRBV12-4 and TRBJ1-1; TRBD1 matches at 7 bases. Losses at the gene ends were 7 bases for V and 5 bases for J; bases not matched to a gene: 10. CDR3 length: 14 residues. CDR3 DNA sequence: TGTGCCAGCACCATCCTGGCCAGGGGGACTGAAGCTTTCTTT. It specifies CASTILARGTEAFF.

In this sample, this clonotype turned up a few times. This rearrangement joins TRBV2 to TRBJ1-4; a weak D match, TRBD1 (5 bases). V dropped 2 bases and J dropped 8 bases, with 18 bases sitting between them. The CDR3 is 16 residues long. Germline-derived CDR1 and CDR2 are SNHLY and FYNNEI. Here the CDR3 DNA reads TGTGCCAGCAGTGAACGTGGGGGACGGCCGCAGGAAAAACTGTTTTTT. It is translated as CASSERGGRPQEKLFF.

This chain connects TRBV20-1 to TRBJ2-5, with D tentatively TRBD1 (6 bases). The tail of the sequence fits TRBJ2-7 better, so the J call may be wrong. The CDR3 totals 14 residues. Germline V gene sequence: CDR1 DFQATT, CDR2 SNEGSKA (reference sequence). CDR3: CSARDFTGLSEQYF. In nucleotides, the CDR3 is TGCAGTGCTAGAGATTTCACAGGGCTATCCGAGCAGTACTTC.

Here the CDR3 reads CASSLRWGGRETQYF. The CDR3 DNA reads as TGTGCCAGCAGCTTAAGGTGGGGGGGCCGTGAGACCCAGTACTTC. The chain combines TRBV7-2 with TRBJ2-5; D may be TRBD2 (7 bases). The germline V and J ends were trimmed by 2 bases and 5 bases, with 15 bases remaining between them. The CDR3 has 15 amino acids. Looked up from germline, CDR1 is SGHTA and CDR2 is FQGNSA.

In the case of this clonotype: Mismatch with germline at one junction end may stem from a read error. This chain uses TRBV7-2 with TRBJ2-1; 9 nucleotides align to TRBD2. CDR3 length equals 14 residues. In germline, CDR1 is SGHTA, CDR2 FQGNSA. The CDR3 region has the DNA TGTGCCAGTAGCTATCTAGCGGGGTCCTCTGAGCAGTTCTTC. Amino acids: CASSYLAGSSEQFF.

This clonotype occurred a few times. The V and J genes are TRBV4-2 and TRBJ1-2; a weak D match, TRBD1 (5 bases). V was trimmed by 0 bases and J by 4 bases, leaving 24 bases between them. CDR3 length: 19 amino acids. CDR1 and CDR2 (germline): LGHNA, YNFKEQ. This chain's CDR3 is CASSQDRTRIDSEVYGYTF. The CDR3 nucleotides read TGTGCCAGCAGCCAAGATCGGACAAGAATCGACTCCGAAGTCTATGGCTACACCTTC.

This clonotype was counted ten times or more. This chain uses TRBV12-3 or TRBV12-4 with TRBJ2-3, with D maybe TRBD2 (6 bases). Trimming pared 3 bases from V and 0 bases from J, leaving 10 bases between. The CDR3 sequence is 15 residues long. CDR3 DNA sequence: TGTGCCAGCAGTTTTCGGGGGACCAGCACAGATACGCAGTATTTT. It is translated as CASSFRGTSTDTQYF.